This T cell receptor (beta chain) was profiled in a study of T cell repertoires in cytomegalovirus infection. Whole-study context: Public TCR beta signatures were indicative of both CMV infection and a matching HLA type. Findings and limits, study-wide: Pooled public TCR beta family frequency picked out CMV carriers with the relevant HLA. CMV-specific TCR beta clonotypes restricted by HLA-C dominated the ex vivo response.

This clonotype was detected ten times or more. What it binds is unknown. The CDR3 is made up of 14 amino acids. The germline V gene encodes CDR1 SQVTM and CDR2 ANQGSEA. The V and J ends lost 0 bases and 3 bases respectively, with 12 bases between them. TCRdb reanalysed the reads using MiXCR and keeps one entry per CDR3 protein. The sample yields 250,000 or so distinct CDR3 sequences, over 15% seen once. This chain joins TRBV29-1 and TRBJ2-7; D gene ambiguous. The sequenced material came from CD8+ T cells from PBMCs. This sequence was found in a human donor in good health (CMV status not recorded). Some clones in this sample may be carry-over from other donors' samples. CDR3 in DNA: TGCAGCGTTGAAGATGATAACAACCACTACGAGCAGTACTTC. Its translation: CSVEDDNNHYEQYF.